This T cell receptor (beta chain) was identified during a study of CD8 T cells in ankylosing spondylitis. This clonotype has a count of ten or more. The CDR3 has 10 amino acids. V shed 7 bases, J shed 7 bases, and the junction held 4 bases outside the gene matches. Germline V gene data show CDR1 as SQVTM and CDR2 as ANQGSEA. By quantitative 5'-RACE with molecular barcodes, the TCR beta libraries were made. Via MiXCR, TCRdb re-called the 5' RACE reads, giving one row per CDR3 protein. The sample lists 250,000 to 400,000 distinct CDR3 sequences, 11% seen once, with 9.1% in the top ten. The chain recombines TRBV29-1 with TRBJ2-7; 7 nucleotides agree with TRBD1. The sample taken for sequencing was blood, either unsorted or a sorted T cell fraction (not recorded which). This TCR derives from a female donor with ankylosing spondylitis or in good health (not recorded which). CDR3 region: CSGRDSEQYF. Here the CDR3 DNA reads TGCAGCGGAAGGGACAGTGAGCAGTACTTC.